One sample yielded the 28 T cell receptor beta chains listed below, sequenced in a study of shared clonotypes between healthy human individuals. Naive CD8 cells, CD45RO-negative and positively selected for CCR7, excluded terminally differentiated effector memory CD45RA+ cells. Sequencing was performed with immunoSEQ multiplex PCR; in TCRdb, only in-frame clones are kept and a portion is missing. The data hold about 2.1 million clones, with just over 90% observed a single time. The sequenced material came from naive CD8+ T cells from PBMCs. The source of these receptors is a man younger than 30 in good health. Some clones in this sample may be carry-over from other donors' samples.

This chain uses TRBV28 with TRBJ1-5; 8 bases match TRBD1. The CDR3 contains 17 residues. V shed 8 bases, J shed 0 bases, and the junction held 12 bases outside the gene matches. Per germline, CDR1 MDHEN and CDR2 SYDVKM. The CDR3 protein is CASLGQGRRYSNQPQHF. CDR3 DNA: TGTGCCAGCCTCGGACAGGGACGACGTTATAGCAATCAGCCCCAGCATTTT. Complete variable domain (other parts from reference TRBV28 and TRBJ1-5): DVKVTQSSRYLVKRTGEKVFLECVQDMDHENMFWYRQDPGLGLRLIYFSYDVKMKEKGDIPEGYSVSREKKERFSLILESASTNQTSMYLCASLGQGRRYSNQPQHFGDGTRLSIL.

V gene TRBV18 combines with J gene TRBJ2-2; D is possibly TRBD1 or TRBD2 (5 bases each). With 3 bases removed from V and 5 bases from J, the gap between germline ends came to 22 bases. Germline CDR1 is KGHSH and CDR2 is LQKENI. This CDR3 contains 18 residues. CDR3 loop: CASSPLGTNEIWTGELFF. The CDR3 DNA reads as TGTGCCAGCTCACCTTTGGGGACCAACGAGATCTGGACCGGGGAGCTGTTTTTT.

The gene calls are TRBV15 and TRBJ2-4; TRBD1 matches at 9 bases. Germline V gene lookup returns CDR1 LNHNV and CDR2 YYDKDF (reference sequence). J gave up 0 bases and V 3 bases, and 3 bases lay outside the gene matches. CDR3 length: 16 residues. CDR3 nucleotide sequence: TGTGCCACCAGCAGTGGGACAGGGCGAGCCAAAAACATTCAGTACTTC. It specifies CATSSGTGRAKNIQYF.

The J gene is TRBJ2-1, the V gene TRBV7-2; 8 bases map to TRBD1. Unmatched junction bases numbered 6, after V lost 5 bases and J lost 3 bases. CDR1 SGHTA and CDR2 FQGNSA come from the germline V gene. The CDR3 consists of 15 residues. The CDR3 spells CASSITGGHYNEQFF. For the CDR3, the DNA is TGTGCCAGCAGCATCACAGGGGGACACTACAATGAGCAGTTCTTC.

The genes are TRBV6-5 and TRBJ2-1, with TRBD2 as a possible D gene (5 bases). From germline, CDR1 is MNHEY and CDR2 SVGAGI. This CDR3 is built from 13 residues. V shed 2 bases and J shed 7 bases, with 9 bases lying between them. The CDR3 bases are TGTGCCAGCAGTTACGGACTTTCAAATGAGCAGTTCTTC. This translates into CASSYGLSNEQFF.

The chain links TRBV5-5 to TRBJ1-5; D is uncertain. The germline V gene has CDR1 SGHKS and CDR2 YYEKEE (reference sequence). The CDR3 has 14 amino acids. The V end lost 0 bases, the J end lost 3 bases, and 7 bases lay between the germline ends. CDR3: CASSLGTTNQPQHF. The DNA of the CDR3 is TGTGCCAGCAGCTTGGGCACCACCAATCAGCCCCAGCATTTT.

The rearrangement uses TRBV6-6 and TRBJ2-3; D is unclear. The germline V gene encodes CDR1 MNHNY and CDR2 SVGAGI (reference sequence). Trimming left V 9 bases short and J 2 bases short, with 12 bases between. The CDR3 extends over 13 amino acids. For the CDR3, the DNA is TGTGCCAGTCTTGCGGCCACCACAGATACGCAGTATTTT. Translated: CASLAATTDTQYF.

This clone was seen only a few times. The chain uses TRBV25-1 and TRBJ2-1; tentative D call: TRBD2 (5 bases). Trimming took 2 bases from V and 4 from J, leaving 12 bases between them. This CDR3 has 15 residues. Per the germline V gene, CDR1 is MGHDK and CDR2 is SYGVNS. CDR3 protein: CASSEDSGFYNEQFF. The CDR3 region has the DNA TGTGCCAGCAGTGAAGATTCGGGGTTTTACAATGAGCAGTTCTTC.

The rearrangement uses TRBV5-1 and TRBJ1-3, with 8 nucleotides matching TRBD1. Germline V lookup: CDR1 SGHRS, CDR2 YFSETQ. The CDR3 contains 17 residues. V gave up 4 bases and J gave up 0 bases; unmatched junction bases: 9. CDR3 sequence (DNA): TGCGCCAGCAGCATAGACAGGGGTTACTCCTCTGGAAACACCATATATTTT. As protein: CASSIDRGYSSGNTIYF.

This chain joins TRBV29-1 and TRBJ1-3; tentative D call: TRBD1 (5 bases). CDR3 length equals 18 residues. CDR1 and CDR2 from the germline V gene are SQVTM and ANQGSEA. V lost 0 bases and J 0 bases, leaving 18 bases between the germline ends. CDR3 protein: CSVEDNSPGRVSGNTIYF. CDR3 bases: TGCAGCGTTGAAGATAACTCGCCAGGGCGAGTCTCTGGAAACACCATATATTTT. The full variable domain, rest sourced from reference TRBV29-1 and TRBJ1-3, is SAVISQKPSRDICQRGTSLTIQCQVDSQVTMMFWYRQQPGQSLTLIATANQGSEATYESGFVIDKFPISRPNLTFSTLTVSNMSPEDSSIYLCSVEDNSPGRVSGNTIYFGEGSWLTVV.

V is TRBV27 and J is TRBJ2-7; D uncertain. The CDR3 is 14 amino acids. The V gene's germline CDR1 is MNHEY and CDR2 SMNVEV (reference sequence). Trimming removed 6 bases at V and 0 bases at J, with 12 bases between. This CDR3 is CASRITENSYEQYF. For the CDR3, the DNA is TGTGCCAGCAGAATTACAGAAAACTCCTACGAGCAGTACTTC.

The V gene is TRBV7-9, the J gene TRBJ1-4; D may be TRBD1 (5 bases). The ends were cut back, 4 bases at V and 8 bases at J, with 17 bases in the middle. The CDR3 sequence is 15 residues long. CDR1 SEHNR and CDR2 FQNEAQ come from the germline V gene (reference sequence). The CDR3 is CASSSPHLPGEKLFF. CDR3 DNA: TGTGCCAGCAGCTCCCCTCACCTCCCAGGGGAAAAACTGTTTTTT.

To note about this clone: This specimen includes other DNA sequences encoding the same CDR3. The chain joins TRBV15 to TRBJ2-1, with D tentatively TRBD2 (6 bases). The ends were cut back, 3 bases at V and 5 bases at J, with 11 bases in the middle. The CDR3 is 14 amino acids. CDR1 LNHNV and CDR2 YYDKDF come from the germline V gene (reference sequence). CDR3 loop: CATSRAGRNNEQFF. CDR3 nucleotide sequence: TGTGCCACCAGCAGGGCGGGAAGGAACAATGAGCAGTTCTTC.

Points on this clone: A read error is possible here, since a much larger clone lies one base away. This sample also contains other DNA sequences that code for the same CDR3. The chain couples TRBV19 to TRBJ2-7; TRBD1 matches at 9 bases. The CDR3 contains 14 residues. V shed 5 bases, J shed 2 bases, and the junction held 4 bases outside the gene matches. The germline V gene has CDR1 LNHDA and CDR2 SQIVND (reference sequence). Written as DNA, the CDR3 is TGTGCCAGTAGTCCGGGACAGGGAGCCTACGAGCAGTACTTC. Translated: CASSPGQGAYEQYF.

V is TRBV19 and J is TRBJ1-4; D is perhaps TRBD1 (5 bases). Per the germline V gene, CDR1 is LNHDA and CDR2 is SQIVND (reference sequence). The V end lost 6 bases, the J end lost 8 bases, and 16 bases lay between the germline ends. There are 14 residues in the CDR3. The CDR3 DNA is TGTGCCAGTAGCCCGCGGGGGGTGGGCGAAAAACTGTTTTTT. Protein product: CASSPRGVGEKLFF.

The V call is TRBV27, the J call TRBJ2-1; D possibly corresponds to TRBD2 (6 bases). The CDR3 spans 15 residues. The germline V gene encodes CDR1 MNHEY and CDR2 SMNVEV (reference sequence). The V end lost 3 bases, the J end lost 9 bases, and 18 bases lay between the germline ends. The CDR3 DNA is TGTGCCAGCAGTTTCCTCGGGAGTGGTTCGGGTGAGCAGTTCTTC. As protein: CASSFLGSGSGEQFF.

Turning to this clone: Other nucleotide sequences in the sample specify the same CDR3. This chain links TRBV7-8 with TRBJ1-2, with a tentative D call TRBD1 (5 bases). The CDR3 is made up of 14 amino acids. V was trimmed by 1 base and J by 4 bases, leaving 10 bases between them. Germline assignment: CDR1 SGHVS and CDR2 FQNEAQ. CDR3 sequence: CASSLGRGPYGYTF. In nucleotides, the CDR3 is TGTGCCAGCAGCTTAGGGCGGGGCCCCTATGGCTACACCTTC.

The chain is built from TRBV7-9 and TRBJ2-1, with D tentatively TRBD1 (6 bases). Trimming cost V 3 bases and J 7 bases, with 22 bases left between them. Germline V gene lookup returns CDR1 SEHNR and CDR2 FQNEAQ (reference sequence). This CDR3 has 17 amino acids. DNA for the CDR3: TGTGCCAGCAGCTTGGGGGCCGAGGGACCGGGTGGGAATGAGCAGTTCTTC. Its protein product is CASSLGAEGPGGNEQFF.

The chain has TRBV12-5 and TRBJ2-2, with no clear D. Germline CDR1 is LGHNT and CDR2 is FRNRAP. This CDR3 has 17 amino acids. V shed 1 base and J shed 3 bases, with 15 bases lying between them. DNA of the CDR3: TGTGCTAGTGGTTTGGATCCGGCCCCTTCCGACACCGGGGAGCTGTTTTTT. Translating it yields CASGLDPAPSDTGELFF.

This chain links TRBV25-1 with TRBJ2-4, with D perhaps matching TRBD2 (5 bases). V was clipped by 6 bases and J by 11 bases, with 11 bases between them. Germline assignment: CDR1 MGHDK and CDR2 SYGVNS. The CDR3 runs 11 residues. CDR3 amino acids: CASSQSGVQYF. CDR3 sequence (DNA): TGTGCCAGCAGCCAGAGCGGTGTTCAGTACTTC.

This chain uses TRBV27 with TRBJ2-1; D is ambiguous. The CDR3 contains 14 residues. V was trimmed by 4 bases and J by 5 bases, leaving 12 bases between them. From germline, CDR1 is MNHEY and CDR2 SMNVEV (reference sequence). The CDR3 DNA is TGTGCCAGCAGTTCCCTTCTCCGTGACAATGAGCAGTTCTTC. Translating it yields CASSSLLRDNEQFF.

The rearrangement links TRBV10-3 to TRBJ1-1, with TRBD1 matching over 9 bases. The CDR3 has 20 amino acids. Germline loops: CDR1 ENHRY, CDR2 SYGVKD. Trimming cost V 0 bases and J 0 bases; bases outside gene matches: 14. CDR3: CAISESTGQGMGAMNTEAFF. In nucleotides, the CDR3 is TGTGCCATCAGTGAGTCTACTGGACAGGGGATGGGAGCCATGAACACTGAAGCTTTCTTT.

This clone was counted a few times. The chain links TRBV9 to TRBJ2-2; 11 positions agree with TRBD2. In germline, CDR1 is SGDLS, CDR2 YYNGEE. V lost 0 bases to trimming and J lost 2 bases; unmatched junction nucleotides: 3. This CDR3 is 17 amino acids long. DNA for the CDR3: TGTGCCAGCAGCGTAGGGACTAGCGGGTTTAACACCGGGGAGCTGTTTTTT. It is translated as CASSVGTSGFNTGELFF.

The chain combines TRBV5-8 with TRBJ2-2; D unresolved. V was pared by 0 bases and J by 0 bases, with 15 bases between. The CDR3 extends over 18 amino acids. Germline V gives CDR1 SGHTS, CDR2 YDEGEE. CDR3 amino acids: CASSLEVVRLSNTGELFF. CDR3 DNA: TGTGCCAGCAGCTTGGAGGTCGTTCGCCTTTCGAACACCGGGGAGCTGTTTTTT.

V and J are TRBV19 and TRBJ2-7; tentative D call: TRBD2 (5 bases). CDR1 and CDR2 (germline): LNHDA, SQIVND (reference sequence). V was cut by 4 bases and J by 4 bases, with 14 bases left in between. The CDR3 is 14 amino acids. The CDR3 loop reads CASSTFSGGYEQYF. In DNA form, the CDR3 reads TGTGCCAGTAGTACCTTCTCCGGCGGGTACGAGCAGTACTTC. Combining the CDR3 with reference TRBV19 and TRBJ2-7 gives the whole variable domain DGGITQSPKYLFRKEGQNVTLSCEQNLNHDAMYWYRQDPGQGLRLIYYSQIVNDFQKGDIAEGYSVSREKKESFPLTVTSAQKNPTAFYLCASSTFSGGYEQYFGPGTRLTVT.

The chain joins TRBV28 to TRBJ1-2; 9 nucleotides align to TRBD1. Germline-derived CDR1 and CDR2 are MDHEN and SYDVKM. The CDR3 is 15 amino acids. With 6 bases clipped from V and 0 bases from J, the junction kept 5 bases outside the gene matches. The CDR3 DNA follows: TGTGCCAGCAGACCCGGGACAGGGACTAACTATGGCTACACCTTC. Residues: CASRPGTGTNYGYTF.

The rearrangement joins TRBV4-1 to TRBJ1-1; D may be TRBD1 (6 bases). The CDR3 is 14 residues long. Deletions cut 5 bases from V and 3 bases from J, with 13 bases between. In germline, CDR1 is MGHRA, CDR2 YSYEKL. The CDR3 DNA reads TGCGCCAGCAGCGAAGGGGGGAGGGACACTGAAGCTTTCTTT. It yields the protein CASSEGGRDTEAFF.

The V call is TRBV7-2, the J call TRBJ2-5, with 9 bases matching TRBD2. Germline lookup yields CDR1 SGHTA and CDR2 FQGNSA. Trimming cost V 1 base and J 1 base; bases outside gene matches: 4. The length of the CDR3 is 16 residues. CDR3: CASSLVLAGPQETQYF. DNA of the CDR3: TGTGCCAGCAGCTTAGTTCTAGCGGGACCCCAAGAGACCCAGTACTTC.